Presented here are 22 T cell receptor beta chains from one specimen sequenced in a study of blood T cell repertoires in COVID-19. Assay used: immunoSEQ multiplex PCR; TCRdb lists only in-frame clones, some missing. The sample lists about 440,000 clones, around 91% occurring once. The sequenced sample was PBMCs or T cells enriched from blood (not recorded which). These receptors were obtained from a man younger than 35 who had recovered from COVID-19.

The V gene is TRBV7-9, the J gene TRBJ2-1; 9 nucleotides line up with TRBD2. CDR1 and CDR2 from the germline V gene are SEHNR and FQNEAQ (reference sequence). Trimming cost V 4 bases and J 4 bases; bases outside gene matches: 2. The CDR3 contains 14 residues. For the CDR3, the DNA is TGTGCCAGCAGCTACGGACTAGCGTACAATGAGCAGTTCTTC. Protein: CASSYGLAYNEQFF.

J is TRBJ2-1 and V is TRBV5-1, with 8 bases aligning to TRBD1. After removal of 5 bases from V and 7 bases from J, the junction contained 11 bases not matched to a gene. The CDR3 sequence is 15 residues long. Germline-derived CDR1 and CDR2 are SGHRS and YFSETQ. The CDR3 sequence is CASRELDRVGNEQFF. The CDR3 region has the DNA TGCGCCAGCAGAGAACTGGACAGGGTGGGAAATGAGCAGTTCTTC.

Written as DNA, the CDR3 is TGTGCCAGCAGCCAAGTTGAGGGAAAAGGCAATCAGCCCCAGCATTTT. The encoded protein is CASSQVEGKGNQPQHF. The chain uses TRBV4-2 and TRBJ1-5; D gene ambiguous. V gave up 1 base and J gave up 2 bases, with 12 bases separating them. The CDR3 spans 16 residues. Per the germline V gene, CDR1 is LGHNA and CDR2 is YNFKEQ.

This rearrangement joins TRBV10-3 to TRBJ2-1; a weak D match, TRBD1 (6 bases). The CDR3 has 14 residues. Trimming took 3 bases from V and 8 from J, leaving 14 bases between them. Germline CDR1 ENHRY, CDR2 SYGVKD. CDR3 nucleotide sequence: TGTGCCATCAGTGAAGGACAGAGCCTGGATGAGCAGTTCTTC. Translating it yields CAISEGQSLDEQFF.

The gene calls are TRBV28 and TRBJ1-2, with 8 bases aligning to TRBD1. After removal of 6 bases from V and 9 bases from J, the junction contained 6 bases not matched to a gene. This CDR3 comprises 12 residues. Germline CDR1 is MDHEN and CDR2 is SYDVKM. The chain's CDR3 is CASSRDRLSYTF. CDR3 coding DNA: TGTGCCAGCAGCAGGGACAGGCTTAGCTACACCTTC.

V is TRBV29-1 and J is TRBJ2-2; 7 nucleotides match TRBD1. The V gene end was trimmed by 6 bases and the J gene end by 6 bases; junction bases not matched to a gene: 4. The CDR3 runs 12 residues. Germline CDR1 SQVTM, CDR2 ANQGSEA. CDR3 in amino acids: CSVVTGSGELFF. The CDR3 DNA reads as TGCAGCGTGGTGACAGGGTCCGGGGAGCTGTTTTTT.

This clone was seen a single time. The chain recombines TRBV2 with TRBJ1-3; a possible D gene is TRBD1 (6 bases). Germline-derived CDR1 and CDR2 are SNHLY and FYNNEI. V was pared by 4 bases and J by 4 bases, with 20 bases between. This CDR3 is 17 amino acids long. The CDR3: CASSVERIGQGGNTIYF. Written as DNA, the CDR3 is TGTGCCAGCAGTGTAGAGCGTATTGGGCAGGGGGGAAACACCATATATTTT.

The rearrangement joins TRBV2 to TRBJ1-6; D is possibly TRBD1 (6 bases). The CDR3 has 15 amino acids. V was trimmed by 2 bases and J by 8 bases, leaving 13 bases between them. Germline V lookup: CDR1 SNHLY, CDR2 FYNNEI. CDR3 in DNA: TGTGCCAGCAGTGAATCGAGGGGGGGGGATTCACCCCTCCACTTT. Its protein product is CASSESRGGDSPLHF.

To note about this clone: Because the CDR3's place on the DNA is in doubt, the DNA is left out and the CDR3 is given as listed by TCRdb. J is TRBJ2-1 and V is TRBV1; the table assigns TRBD1, which was not confirmed against the DNA. TRBV1 has pseudogene status. The CDR3 adds up to 15 amino acids, both ends counted. CDR3 in amino acids: CTSTLGAYRCTEQFF.

The gene calls are TRBV18 and TRBJ2-7; 10 bases line up with TRBD2. Looked up from germline, CDR1 is KGHSH and CDR2 is LQKENI. V lost 1 base, J lost 0 bases, and 0 bases stayed unmatched. This CDR3 comprises 15 residues. CDR3 amino acids: CASSPRLAGSYEQYF. As DNA, the CDR3 is TGTGCCAGCTCACCACGACTAGCGGGCTCCTACGAGCAGTACTTC.

The chain recombines TRBV2 with TRBJ1-2, with 10 positions matching TRBD1. The CDR3 is 13 amino acids. Trimming removed 8 bases from V and 8 bases from J; junction bases left unmatched: 8. CDR1 and CDR2 from the germline V gene are SNHLY and FYNNEI. The CDR3 here is CASLRDRGGGYTF. CDR3 sequence (DNA): TGTGCCAGCCTTCGGGACAGGGGAGGCGGCTACACCTTC.

This clone has only one observation. The chain carries TRBV3-1 (or the pseudogene TRBV3-2) and TRBJ2-2; tentatively, D is TRBD1 (5 bases). From germline, CDR1 is LGHDT and CDR2 YNNKEL (reference sequence). V lost 4 bases and J lost 0, with 12 bases in between. The CDR3 extends over 16 amino acids. Here the CDR3 DNA reads TGTGCCAGCAGCCGACAGCGCCCGTCGAACACCGGGGAGCTGTTTTTT. Amino acid sequence: CASSRQRPSNTGELFF.

This clone was seen once. The V call is TRBV11-1, the J call TRBJ1-4, with D possibly matching TRBD1 (6 bases). Trimming shortened V by 4 bases and J by 2 bases, and 14 bases separated the two germline ends. This CDR3 has 16 amino acids. The germline V gene encodes CDR1 SGHAT and CDR2 FQDESV (reference sequence). The CDR3 coding sequence is TGTGCCAGCAGCTCCGACAGGTCTTTGACTAATGAAAAACTGTTTTTT. Its translation is CASSSDRSLTNEKLFF.

The rearrangement uses TRBV27 and TRBJ2-1; TRBD2 aligns across 9 bases. The CDR3 sequence is 20 residues long. Per the germline V gene, CDR1 is MNHEY and CDR2 is SMNVEV (reference sequence). J gave up 8 bases and V 5 bases, and 25 bases lay outside the gene matches. The CDR3 sequence is CASSLHFNDPLAGIFYEQFF. For the CDR3, the DNA is TGTGCCAGCAGTCTCCATTTTAACGACCCCCTAGCGGGAATTTTTTATGAGCAGTTCTTC.

The chain has TRBV27 and TRBJ1-1; TRBD1 might be the D (5 bases). V gave up 7 bases and J gave up 7 bases, with 28 bases separating them. There are 17 residues in the CDR3. Germline V lookup: CDR1 MNHEY, CDR2 SMNVEV (reference sequence). CDR3 nucleotides: TGTGCCAGCACCAGGGTGGCTAACCGGGACGGGGGATTTGAAGCTTTCTTT. Translating gives CASTRVANRDGGFEAFF.

This clone was observed a few times. This rearrangement joins TRBV2 to TRBJ1-1; D is unresolved. Trimming shortened V by 7 bases and J by 0 bases, and 12 bases separated the two germline ends. Germline loops: CDR1 SNHLY, CDR2 FYNNEI. CDR3 length equals 14 residues. The CDR3: CASTSISMNTEAFF. Here the CDR3 DNA reads TGTGCCAGCACCTCTATCTCAATGAACACTGAAGCTTTCTTT.

This sequence joins TRBV5-1 and TRBJ2-3; tentatively, D is TRBD2 (5 bases). The germline V gene encodes CDR1 SGHRS and CDR2 YFSETQ. The V end lost 4 bases, the J end lost 1 base, and 13 bases lay between the germline ends. The CDR3 spans 15 residues. CDR3 protein: CASSAKEDGTDTQYF. Here the CDR3 DNA reads TGCGCCAGCAGCGCAAAGGAGGACGGCACAGATACGCAGTATTTT.

The chain recombines TRBV30 with TRBJ1-3; the D is unclear. The germline gives CDR1 GTSNPN, CDR2 SVGIG (reference sequence). Trimming stripped 2 bases from V and 0 bases from J, with 8 bases between. This CDR3 comprises 14 residues. CDR3 in DNA: TGTGCCTGGAGTTACTCACTCTCTGGAAACACCATATATTTT. Translation gives CAWSYSLSGNTIYF. Full variable domain (remainder filled in from reference TRBV30 and TRBJ1-3): SQTIHQWPATLVQPVGSPLSLECTVEGTSNPNLYWYRQAAGRGLQLLFYSVGIGQISSEVPQNLSASRPQDRQFILSSKKLLLSDSGFYLCAWSYSLSGNTIYFGEGSWLTVV.

The V gene is TRBV7-9, the J gene TRBJ2-5; D might be TRBD2 (6 bases). The CDR3 is 13 residues long. Trimming removed 3 bases from V and 5 bases from J, with 10 bases in between. Germline CDR1 SEHNR, CDR2 FQNEAQ (reference sequence). The CDR3 DNA sequence: TGTGCCAGCAGCTTGGCGGGGCCGGAGACCCAGTACTTC. Its protein product is CASSLAGPETQYF. Based on the CDR3 plus reference TRBV7-9 and TRBJ2-5, the full variable domain is DTGVSQNPRHKITKRGQNVTFRCDPISEHNRLYWYRQTLGQGPEFLTYFQNEAQLEKSRLLSDRFSAERPKGSFSTLEIQRTEQGDSAMYLCASSLAGPETQYFGPGTRLLVL.

This chain links TRBV5-6 with TRBJ1-6, with D possibly being TRBD1 (5 bases). This CDR3 region has 15 residues. The V and J ends lost 5 bases and 10 bases respectively, with 19 bases between them. CDR1 and CDR2 (germline): SGHDT, YYEEEE. The CDR3 spells CASSPTAGGESPLHF. The CDR3, as DNA: TGTGCCAGCAGTCCTACGGCGGGGGGGGAATCACCCCTCCACTTT.

This chain uses TRBV12-3 or TRBV12-4 with TRBJ1-1; no clear D gene. The length of the CDR3 is 13 residues. Trimming pared 4 bases from V and 2 bases from J, leaving 8 bases between. Here the CDR3 reads CASSYGENTEAFF. Written as DNA, the CDR3 is TGTGCCAGCAGTTATGGAGAAAACACTGAAGCTTTCTTT.

The chain has TRBV11-2 and TRBJ1-6, with TRBD1 matching 7 bases. V lost 5 bases to trimming and J lost 10 bases; unmatched junction nucleotides: 8. From germline, CDR1 is SGHAT and CDR2 FQNNGV. The CDR3 covers 14 residues. Here the CDR3 DNA reads TGTGCCAGCAGCCCGACGACAGGGCGCTCACCCCTCCACTTT. This gives the protein CASSPTTGRSPLHF.